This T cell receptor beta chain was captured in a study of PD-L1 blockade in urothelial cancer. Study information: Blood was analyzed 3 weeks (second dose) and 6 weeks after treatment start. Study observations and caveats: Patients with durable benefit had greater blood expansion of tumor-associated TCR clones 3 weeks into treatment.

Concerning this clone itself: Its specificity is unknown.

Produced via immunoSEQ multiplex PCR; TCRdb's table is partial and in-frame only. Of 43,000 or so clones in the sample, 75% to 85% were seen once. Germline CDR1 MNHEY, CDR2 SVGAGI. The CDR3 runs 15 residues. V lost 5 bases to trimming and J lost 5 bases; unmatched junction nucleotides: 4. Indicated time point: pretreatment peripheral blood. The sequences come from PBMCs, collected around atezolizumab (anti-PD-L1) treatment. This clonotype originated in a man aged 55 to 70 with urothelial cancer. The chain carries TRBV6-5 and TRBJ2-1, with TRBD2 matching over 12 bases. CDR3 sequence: CASSPLAGGHNEQFF. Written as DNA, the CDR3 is TGTGCCAGCAGTCCCCTAGCGGGAGGGCACAATGAGCAGTTCTTC.